These T cell receptor beta chains were read from a single sample in a study of T cell changes during pregnancy in multiple sclerosis. Data came from immunoSEQ multiplex PCR; TCRdb stores just in-frame clones and leaves some out. The sample includes 40,000 to 55,000 clones, 80% to 95% of them seen just once. Sample: CD4+ T cells from peripheral blood mononuclear cells, taken after pregnancy. These receptors were obtained from a female donor in good health, enrolled as a control in a pregnancy study. Each CDR3 is given with its conserved first and last residue. A D gene is named only where the DNA matches it firmly. Clone size appears in some rows only: once, few, many, or a class for an expanded clone.

abundance: .
len: 16
j_gene: TRBJ2-2
v_gene: TRBV9
d_gene: TRBD1
CDR3nt: TGTGCCAGCAGCTCTACTCAGGGGGTCAACACCGGGGAGCTGTTTTTT
CDR3aa: CASSSTQGVNTGELFF

abundance: .
len: 13
j_gene: TRBJ1-2
v_gene: TRBV7-8
d_gene: .
CDR3nt: TGTGCCAGCAGCCCAACGGGGGACTATGGCTACACCTTC
CDR3aa: CASSPTGDYGYTF

abundance: .
len: 13
j_gene: TRBJ1-2
v_gene: TRBV5-1
d_gene: TRBD1
CDR3nt: TGCGCCAGCAGCGAGGGACAGGGTTATGGCTACACCTTC
CDR3aa: CASSEGQGYGYTF

abundance: .
len: 15
j_gene: TRBJ1-1
v_gene: TRBV7-9
d_gene: TRBD1
CDR3nt: TGTGCCAGCAGTCGGGACAGATTAAAGAACACTGAAGCTTTCTTT
CDR3aa: CASSRDRLKNTEAFF

abundance: .
len: 15
j_gene: TRBJ1-4
v_gene: TRBV5-6
d_gene: .
CDR3nt: TGTGCCAGCAGCTTGGCCCAGGCTATGAATGAAAAACTGTTTTTT
CDR3aa: CASSLAQAMNEKLFF

abundance: .
len: 13
j_gene: TRBJ2-1
v_gene: TRBV6-5
d_gene: .
CDR3nt: TGTGCCAGCAGTTACAATTTCGATGGCGAGCAGTTCTTC
CDR3aa: CASSYNFDGEQFF

abundance: .
len: 14
j_gene: TRBJ2-7
v_gene: TRBV6-1
d_gene: .
CDR3nt: TGTGCCAGCAGTGAAACCGGGACACTCCACGAGCAGTACTTC
CDR3aa: CASSETGTLHEQYF

abundance: .
len: 14
j_gene: TRBJ2-7
v_gene: TRBV5-1
d_gene: .
CDR3nt: TGCGCCAGCAGCTTTCAACAGGGTTCTGGCGAGCAGTACTTC
CDR3aa: CASSFQQGSGEQYF

abundance: .
len: 13
j_gene: TRBJ1-2
v_gene: TRBV7-2
d_gene: .
CDR3nt: TGTGCCAGCAGCTTAGATTCGGGGTATGGCTACACCTTC
CDR3aa: CASSLDSGYGYTF

abundance: .
len: 16
j_gene: TRBJ2-3
v_gene: TRBV11-2
d_gene: TRBD2
CDR3nt: TGTGCCAGCAGCTTAGGAGGTGGGACTACAAGGGATACGCAGTATTTT
CDR3aa: CASSLGGGTTRDTQYF

abundance: .
len: 17
j_gene: TRBJ2-2
v_gene: TRBV7-8
d_gene: TRBD2
CDR3nt: TGTGCCAGCAGCTCCTTGACTAGCGGGAGGGCCGAAAGGGAGCTGTTTTTT
CDR3aa: CASSSLTSGRAERELFF

abundance: .
len: 15
j_gene: TRBJ1-1
v_gene: TRBV27
d_gene: .
CDR3nt: TGTGCCAGCACCAAACAGGACCGAATGAACACTGAAGCTTTCTTT
CDR3aa: CASTKQDRMNTEAFF

abundance: .
len: 11
j_gene: TRBJ2-7
v_gene: TRBV20-1
d_gene: .
CDR3nt: TGCAGTGCTAGAGCGGACAGTCATCAGTACTTC
CDR3aa: CSARADSHQYF

abundance: .
len: 14
j_gene: TRBJ1-2
v_gene: TRBV18
d_gene: TRBD1
CDR3nt: TGTGCCAGCTCACCGGAGGGACAGGGAGGAGGCTACACCTTC
CDR3aa: CASSPEGQGGGYTF

abundance: .
len: 14
j_gene: TRBJ2-1
v_gene: TRBV18
d_gene: TRBD1
CDR3nt: TGTGCCAGCTCATTGGGACAGGGGAACAATGAGCAGTTCTTC
CDR3aa: CASSLGQGNNEQFF

abundance: .
len: 13
j_gene: TRBJ2-7
v_gene: TRBV4-1
d_gene: TRBD2
CDR3nt: TGCGCCAGCAGCCATACGGGAGGCTACGAGCAGTACTTC
CDR3aa: CASSHTGGYEQYF

abundance: .
len: 14
j_gene: TRBJ2-7
v_gene: TRBV6-1
d_gene: TRBD2
CDR3nt: TGTGCCAGCAGTACTAGCGGGGGGGTGGGCGAGCAGTACTTC
CDR3aa: CASSTSGGVGEQYF

abundance: .
len: 13
j_gene: TRBJ1-1
v_gene: TRBV19
d_gene: .
CDR3nt: TGTGCCAGTAGTATAGAGAGGGCAGGTGAAGCTTTCTTT
CDR3aa: CASSIERAGEAFF

abundance: once
len: 12
j_gene: TRBJ1-4
v_gene: TRBV6-1
d_gene: .
CDR3nt: TGTGCCAGCAAACAGACCTATGAAAAACTGTTTTTT
CDR3aa: CASKQTYEKLFF

abundance: .
len: 16
j_gene: TRBJ1-1
v_gene: TRBV9
d_gene: .
CDR3nt: TGTGCCAGCAGCGTAGCTTCACCAGGGAAGGACACTGAAGCTTTCTTT
CDR3aa: CASSVASPGKDTEAFF

abundance: .
len: 15
j_gene: TRBJ2-7
v_gene: TRBV5-4
d_gene: TRBD1
CDR3nt: TGTGCCAGCAGTAAAGACAGGGGTAACCCCTACGAGCAGTACTTC
CDR3aa: CASSKDRGNPYEQYF

abundance: .
len: 14
j_gene: TRBJ2-7
v_gene: TRBV6-5
d_gene: .
CDR3nt: TGTGCCAGCAGCTCTCAGGGGCCAGCCTTGGAGCAGTACTTC
CDR3aa: CASSSQGPALEQYF

abundance: once
len: 18
j_gene: TRBJ2-1
v_gene: TRBV18
d_gene: TRBD1
CDR3nt: TGTGCCAGCTCACCCCGTCCCGGGACAGGGGTGGACGGTAATGAGCAGTTCTTC
CDR3aa: CASSPRPGTGVDGNEQFF

abundance: .
len: 15
j_gene: TRBJ2-3
v_gene: TRBV4-1
d_gene: TRBD2
CDR3nt: TGCGCCAGCAGGACGACTAGCGGGAGTACAGATACGCAGTATTTT
CDR3aa: CASRTTSGSTDTQYF

abundance: few
len: 16
j_gene: TRBJ1-6
v_gene: TRBV5-1
d_gene: TRBD1
CDR3nt: TGCGCCAGCAGGCAACAGACAGGGGGCTTAGGGTCACCCCTCCACTTT
CDR3aa: CASRQQTGGLGSPLHF

abundance: .
len: 16
j_gene: TRBJ1-3
v_gene: TRBV18
d_gene: TRBD1
CDR3nt: TGTGCCAGCTCACCACCGAGACAGGGGTACGGAAACACCATATATTTT
CDR3aa: CASSPPRQGYGNTIYF

abundance: .
len: 15
j_gene: TRBJ1-1
v_gene: TRBV30
d_gene: .
CDR3nt: TGTGCCTGGACCGACGGGGTCGGGAAGGACACTGAAGCTTTCTTT
CDR3aa: CAWTDGVGKDTEAFF

abundance: .
len: 16
j_gene: TRBJ1-1
v_gene: TRBV28
d_gene: .
CDR3nt: TGTGCCAGCAGGTCCGTCCGTCCAGGTCCCCCGGGAGCAGCTTTCTTT
CDR3aa: CASRSVRPGPPGAAFF

abundance: .
len: 15
j_gene: TRBJ1-2
v_gene: TRBV5-1
d_gene: TRBD1
CDR3nt: TGCGCCAGCAGCGCCGGACAGGGCCTAAACTATGGCTACACCTTC
CDR3aa: CASSAGQGLNYGYTF

abundance: .
len: 15
j_gene: TRBJ1-1
v_gene: TRBV5-1
d_gene: TRBD1
CDR3nt: TGCGCCAGCAGCTTGGCCGGGACAGGGGGCACTGAAGCTTTCTTT
CDR3aa: CASSLAGTGGTEAFF

abundance: .
len: 13
j_gene: TRBJ2-7
v_gene: TRBV5-4
d_gene: .
CDR3nt: TGTGCCAGCAGCTGGACTAACTCCTACGAGCAGTACTTC
CDR3aa: CASSWTNSYEQYF

abundance: .
len: 19
j_gene: TRBJ2-1
v_gene: TRBV27
d_gene: TRBD1
CDR3nt: TGTGCCAGCAGTTTACCGACCAAACTGGACAGGGGCCCCTACAATGAGCAGTTCTTC
CDR3aa: CASSLPTKLDRGPYNEQFF

abundance: .
len: 10
j_gene: TRBJ1-1
v_gene: TRBV29-1
d_gene: .
CDR3nt: TGCAGCGTTGGTGTAACTGAAGCTTTCTTT
CDR3aa: CSVGVTEAFF

abundance: .
len: 14
j_gene: TRBJ1-1
v_gene: TRBV28
d_gene: TRBD1
CDR3nt: TGTGCCAGCAGTCAGGGGGCGATCGTCACTGAAGCTTTCTTT
CDR3aa: CASSQGAIVTEAFF

abundance: .
len: 14
j_gene: TRBJ2-1
v_gene: TRBV30
d_gene: .
CDR3nt: TGTGCCTGGAGTGGCGCTAGCAGCTACAATGAGCAGTTCTTC
CDR3aa: CAWSGASSYNEQFF

abundance: .
len: 16
j_gene: TRBJ2-3
v_gene: TRBV15
d_gene: .
CDR3nt: TGTGCCACCACCCCGCGGGGCGGGGTTAGGACAGATACGCAGTATTTT
CDR3aa: CATTPRGGVRTDTQYF

abundance: .
len: 15
j_gene: TRBJ2-5
v_gene: TRBV6-1
d_gene: .
CDR3nt: TGTGCCAGCAGTGGGTCACAGGTTTCGCAAGAGACCCAGTACTTC
CDR3aa: CASSGSQVSQETQYF

abundance: .
len: 13
j_gene: TRBJ2-5
v_gene: TRBV28
d_gene: .
CDR3nt: TGTGCCAGCAGTTTAGGAGGGCCAGAGACCCAGTACTTC
CDR3aa: CASSLGGPETQYF

abundance: .
len: 18
j_gene: TRBJ2-3
v_gene: TRBV5-5
d_gene: TRBD2
CDR3nt: TGTGCCAGCATCCAAGAAGTCATAGCGGGGAGGTTCGCAGATACGCAGTATTTT
CDR3aa: CASIQEVIAGRFADTQYF

abundance: .
len: 14
j_gene: TRBJ1-1
v_gene: TRBV7-3
d_gene: TRBD1
CDR3nt: TGTGCCAGCAGGCCCGGGACAGGGGGTGGTGAAGCTTTCTTT
CDR3aa: CASRPGTGGGEAFF

abundance: once
len: 17
j_gene: TRBJ1-2
v_gene: TRBV5-6
d_gene: .
CDR3nt: TGTGCCAGCAGCTTGGAGTCAGTAGAAAGGGGCTACTATGGCTACACCTTC
CDR3aa: CASSLESVERGYYGYTF

abundance: .
len: 14
j_gene: TRBJ2-5
v_gene: TRBV5-8
d_gene: TRBD2
CDR3nt: TGTGCCAGCAGCCTGGAGGGACTACAAGAGACCCAGTACTTC
CDR3aa: CASSLEGLQETQYF

abundance: .
len: 14
j_gene: TRBJ1-1
v_gene: TRBV19
d_gene: .
CDR3nt: TGTGCCAGTCTCGGCAGGGGCCGCCTCACTGAAGCTTTCTTT
CDR3aa: CASLGRGRLTEAFF

abundance: .
len: 16
j_gene: TRBJ1-3
v_gene: TRBV30
d_gene: TRBD1
CDR3nt: TGTGCCTGGAGTCCCTACGGGACAGCCTCTGGAAACACCATATATTTT
CDR3aa: CAWSPYGTASGNTIYF

abundance: .
len: 16
j_gene: TRBJ2-3
v_gene: TRBV7-2
d_gene: TRBD2
CDR3nt: TGTGCCAGCAGCCTCTCGACTAGCGGGGGGACAGATACGCAGTATTTT
CDR3aa: CASSLSTSGGTDTQYF

abundance: once
len: 14
j_gene: TRBJ1-1
v_gene: TRBV19
d_gene: TRBD1
CDR3nt: TGTGCCAGTAGTAGAAAGGGGGCATTCGCTGAAGCTTTCTTT
CDR3aa: CASSRKGAFAEAFF

abundance: .
len: 15
j_gene: TRBJ2-1
v_gene: TRBV2
d_gene: TRBD2
CDR3nt: TGTGCCAGTCAACTAGCGGGGGGCCGGGGCAATGAGCAGTTCTTC
CDR3aa: CASQLAGGRGNEQFF